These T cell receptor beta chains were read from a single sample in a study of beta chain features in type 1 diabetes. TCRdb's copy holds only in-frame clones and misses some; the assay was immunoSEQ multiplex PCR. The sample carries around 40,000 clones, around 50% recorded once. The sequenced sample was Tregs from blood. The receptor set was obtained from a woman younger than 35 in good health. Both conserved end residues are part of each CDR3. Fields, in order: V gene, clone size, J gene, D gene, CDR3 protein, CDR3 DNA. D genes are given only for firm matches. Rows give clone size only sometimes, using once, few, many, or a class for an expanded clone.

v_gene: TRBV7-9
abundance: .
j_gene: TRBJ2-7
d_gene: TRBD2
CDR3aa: CASSKAGDSYEQYF
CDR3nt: TGTGCCAGCAGCAAAGCGGGAGACTCCTACGAGCAGTACTTC

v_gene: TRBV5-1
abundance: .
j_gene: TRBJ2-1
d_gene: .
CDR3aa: CASSLGEPVNEQFF
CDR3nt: TGCGCCAGCAGCTTGGGCGAGCCGGTCAATGAGCAGTTCTTC

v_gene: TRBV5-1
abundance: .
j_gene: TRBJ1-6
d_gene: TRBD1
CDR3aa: CASSLVRVGEGAPLHF
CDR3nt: TGCGCCAGCAGCTTGGTCCGCGTAGGTGAGGGGGCTCCGCTCCACTTT

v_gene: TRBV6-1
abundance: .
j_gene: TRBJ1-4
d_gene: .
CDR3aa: CASSAATNEKLFF
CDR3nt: TGTGCCAGCAGCGCGGCAACTAATGAAAAACTGTTTTTT

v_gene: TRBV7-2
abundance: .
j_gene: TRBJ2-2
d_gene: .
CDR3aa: CASSGQAPGELFF
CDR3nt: TGTGCCAGCAGCGGCCAGGCGCCCGGGGAGCTGTTTTTT

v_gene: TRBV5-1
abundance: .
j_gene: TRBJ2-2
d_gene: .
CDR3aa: CASSRQDTGELFF
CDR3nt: TGCGCCAGCAGCCGACAGGATACCGGGGAGCTGTTTTTT

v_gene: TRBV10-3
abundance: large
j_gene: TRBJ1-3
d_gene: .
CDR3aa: CAIRDSAGYTIYF
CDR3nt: TGTGCCATCAGGGACAGCGCCGGGTACACCATATATTTT

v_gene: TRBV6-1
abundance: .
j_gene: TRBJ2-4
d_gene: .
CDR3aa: CASENPGNQYF
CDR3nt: TGTGCCAGTGAAAACCCCGGTAACCAGTACTTC

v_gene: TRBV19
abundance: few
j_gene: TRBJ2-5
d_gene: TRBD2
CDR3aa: CASSPIGTSGREETQYF
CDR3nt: TGTGCCAGTAGTCCAATCGGGACTAGCGGGAGGGAAGAGACCCAGTACTTC

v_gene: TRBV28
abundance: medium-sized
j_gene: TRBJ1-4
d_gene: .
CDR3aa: CASSRGTNEKLFF
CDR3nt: TGTGCCAGCAGTCGGGGGACTAATGAAAAACTGTTTTTT

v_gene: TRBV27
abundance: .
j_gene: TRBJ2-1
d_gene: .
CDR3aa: CASSLMGRGNEQFF
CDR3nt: TGTGCCAGCAGTTTAATGGGCAGGGGTAATGAGCAGTTCTTC

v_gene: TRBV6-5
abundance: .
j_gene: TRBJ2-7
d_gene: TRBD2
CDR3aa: CATDAGASYEQYF
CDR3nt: TGTGCCACCGACGCGGGAGCGAGTTACGAGCAGTACTTC

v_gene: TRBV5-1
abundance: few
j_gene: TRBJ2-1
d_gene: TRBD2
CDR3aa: CASSLASGYNEQFF
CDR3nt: TGCGCCAGCAGCTTGGCTAGCGGCTACAATGAGCAGTTCTTC

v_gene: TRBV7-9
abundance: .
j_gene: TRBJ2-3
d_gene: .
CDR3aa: CASSPRGADTQYF
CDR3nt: TGTGCCAGCAGCCCACGGGGTGCAGATACGCAGTATTTT

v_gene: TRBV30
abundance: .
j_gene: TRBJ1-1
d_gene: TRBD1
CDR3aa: CASQGAETGGNTEAFF
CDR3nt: TGTGCCTCCCAAGGAGCCGAGACAGGGGGTAACACTGAAGCTTTCTTT

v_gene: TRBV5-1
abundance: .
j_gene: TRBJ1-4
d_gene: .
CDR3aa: CASSLEGTTNEKLFF
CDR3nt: TGCGCCAGCAGCTTGGAGGGGACAACTAATGAAAAACTGTTTTTT

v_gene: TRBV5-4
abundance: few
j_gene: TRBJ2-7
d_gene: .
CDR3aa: CASSRSSGRAAYEQYF
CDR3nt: TGCGCCAGCAGCCGAAGCTCCGGGCGGGCCGCCTACGAGCAGTACTTC

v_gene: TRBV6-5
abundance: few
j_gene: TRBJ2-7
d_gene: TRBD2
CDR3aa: CASSSRTSGVYEQYF
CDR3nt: TGTGCCAGCAGTTCCCGGACTAGCGGAGTCTACGAGCAGTACTTC

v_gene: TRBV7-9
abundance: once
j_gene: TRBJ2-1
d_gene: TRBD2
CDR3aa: CASTYGRLAGGPFFF
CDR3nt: TGTGCCAGCACTTATGGTCGGCTAGCGGGAGGGCCCTTCTTCTTC

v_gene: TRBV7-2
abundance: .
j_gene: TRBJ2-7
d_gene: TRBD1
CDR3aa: CASRDRSSYEQYF
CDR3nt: TGTGCCAGCAGGGACAGGTCCTCCTACGAGCAGTACTTC

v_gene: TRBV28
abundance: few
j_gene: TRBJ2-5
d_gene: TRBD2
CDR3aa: CASSLRAAGGDQYF
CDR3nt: TGTGCCAGCAGTTTAAGGGCTGCGGGGGGAGACCAGTACTTC

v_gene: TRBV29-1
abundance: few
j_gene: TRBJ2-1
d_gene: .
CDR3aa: CSVSIPSGLHEQFF
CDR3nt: TGCAGCGTTAGCATTCCTTCCGGGTTGCATGAGCAGTTCTTC

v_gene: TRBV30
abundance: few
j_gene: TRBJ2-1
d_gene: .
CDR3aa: CAWSVGPGRLYEQFF
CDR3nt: TGTGCCTGGAGTGTGGGGCCAGGCCGGCTGTATGAGCAGTTCTTC

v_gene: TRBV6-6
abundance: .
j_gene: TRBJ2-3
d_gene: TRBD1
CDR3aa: CASSDDRGETDTQYF
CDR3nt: TGTGCCAGCAGTGACGACAGGGGGGAGACGGATACGCAGTATTTT

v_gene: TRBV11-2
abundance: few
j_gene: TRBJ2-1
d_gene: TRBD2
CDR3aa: CASSLRTSGAGEQFF
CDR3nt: TGTGCCAGCAGCTTACGGACTAGCGGCGCGGGTGAGCAGTTCTTC